This T cell receptor (beta chain) comes out of a study of cytomegalovirus exposure and HLA in healthy donors. Overall study results and limits: A previous analysis found most TCR beta V segments productive roughly 90% or roughly 30% of the time. Reportedly, fewer N-insertions than the approximately 700-donor mean appeared in an Asian-associated ancestry cluster in a later analysis. The study flagged about 150 TCR beta chains as cytomegalovirus-associated.

Turning to this clone: Its antigen remains unidentified.

PCR was performed using 60 Vbeta and 13 Jbeta primers. Some clones are missing from TCRdb's copy, which holds only in-frame ones; the method was immunoSEQ multiplex PCR. The sample lists 150,000 to 250,000 clones, around three quarters seen once, with under 2% in the top ten. The specimen was PBMCs. The source of this sequence is a man aged 30 to 39 in good health and CMV-seronegative.

CDR3 amino acids: CASSLGTSGAYEQYF. The CDR3 DNA sequence: TGCGCCAGCAGCTTGGGGACTAGCGGCGCCTACGAGCAGTACTTC. This chain uses TRBV5-1 with TRBJ2-5; 10 nucleotides agree with TRBD2. The DNA end lines up better with TRBJ2-7; the J call may be wrong. Germline CDR1 is SGHRS and CDR2 is YFSETQ. The CDR3 runs to 15 residues.